The clone carrying this T cell receptor beta chain was seen repeatedly, ten times or more. Antigen specificity is unknown. These data are taken from a study of neurological immune-mediated disorders. General study points: When the repertoires were grouped phylogenetically, those of 18 of the 34 multiple sclerosis patients came together in a single cluster of related CDR3 sequences, which points to a possible repertoire-level signature.

The unsorted libraries were prepared from 2 million PBMCs (stored at -80 C). From germline, CDR1 is SNHLY and CDR2 FYNNEI. Trimming left V 9 bases short and J 12 bases short, with 26 bases between. The CDR3 runs to 14 residues. The making of cDNA relied on 5'RACE with 10-nucleotide random UMIs. Each sequencing run yielded over 160 million TCR-beta sequences from 15-18 subjects. TCRdb re-called the 5' RACE reads with MiXCR, one entry per CDR3 protein. The sample yields 87,000 or so distinct CDR3 sequences, about 3.8% seen once. The chain joins TRBV2 to TRBJ1-1; TRBD1 might be the D (5 bases). The sequencing sample was made of PBMCs. The receptor was isolated from a woman between 18 and 29 years old with multiple sclerosis. The CDR3 DNA sequence: TGTGCCAGTTCAGACGTGGGGCAGGCGTTTGGATCTTTCTTT. Protein product: CASSDVGQAFGSFF.